A selection of T cell receptor delta chains follows, all from one sample in a study of human gamma delta and Vdelta1 T cells. TCRdb repeated clone calling on the PCR reads with CATT. The sample lists just under 650 delta-chain clones; 15% to 20% were seen once. The sample consisted of Vdelta1 gamma-delta T cells from blood. These receptors originate from a human donor in good health. Each CDR3 is given with its conserved first and last residue.

V gene,CDR3 protein
TRDV1,CALTHLPPLGPNTDKLIF
TRDV1,CALGQLRRGDTWYTDKLIF